This T cell receptor beta chain was retrieved from a study of cytomegalovirus exposure and HLA in healthy donors (dated by TCRdb to 2016 to 2017). Regarding the complete study: An earlier analysis of 587 of the donors reported approximately 300 Gb of sequence data and 95 million to 120 million unique TCR beta sequences obtained from approximately 180 million T cells. An early release that covered around 590 HLA-typed donors contained around 300 gigabases of sequencing data and tens of millions of unique TCR sequences. Among the approximately 400 genotyped donors, 75% to 90% belonged to the genetic ancestry cluster associated with self-reported Caucasian donors. The study was designed to test whether signatures of past pathogen exposure could be identified by cataloging public T cell receptors. The T cell repertoires of around 670 subjects were profiled by immunosequencing and related to cytomegalovirus serostatus. Besides the first cohort of about 730 subjects, a separate validation cohort made up of 120 different subjects was used. High-throughput TCR immunosequencing, statistical association of individual TCRs with disease status, and machine learning were combined to predict cytomegalovirus infection status. In a later analysis, previously published TCR beta repertoires from 670 or so donors were re-analyzed and high-resolution HLA genotyping was added so that TCR occurrence patterns could be studied. In the later analysis, no new phenotypic data were used to find candidate immune exposures; instead, reliance was placed on TCR beta sequences and their occurrence across donors. An earlier analysis of fewer than 700 of the donors applied high-throughput TCR beta sequencing to assess whether each TCR beta V gene segment acted as functional or pseudogenic. Alongside the repertoire data, information on donor age, sex, ethnicity and CMV serostatus was compiled. A later genetic analysis used genome-wide SNP genotypes for 398 of the 666 donors, treating that subset as a discovery cohort. All discovery cohort repertoires had been generated on a single sequencing platform. Class I and class II HLA loci were covered by the typing at four-digit resolution. Typing coverage differed by locus: A, B, C, DRB1 and DQB1 were typed in roughly 629-640 donors, DQA1 in about 510, DPA1 in 600 to 610, and DPB1 in 450 to 480. Roughly five DR-DQ haplotypes were handled as single units for association and clustering because linkage in the cohort was strong. Among roughly 400 genotyped donors of the cohort, an average of approximately 240,000 unique TCR beta nucleotide sequences were sequenced per donor, around 18% of them non-productive.

The study at large found these results: Because HLA typing was unavailable for some donors at each locus, only the typed subset was used in association tests. Because the 87-base-pair reads could not distinguish some IMGT-functional V segments, including TRBV6-2 and TRBV6-3, those segments were excluded. A further reported finding was that TCR beta sequences accurately predicted the HLA-A and HLA-B alleles for most subjects in the first cohort. This cohort had only TCR beta chains sequenced, and the lack of alpha or paired-chain data limited which features could be detected. When HLA alleles, especially DR and DQ, strongly co-occurred, attributing TCR associations to individual alleles was difficult. Because counts were too low, 15 or so rarely observed V segments, including chromosome 9 orphons, were excluded from the earlier analysis of a few hundred of the donors. While some public TCRs were present in many individuals, most TCR sequences turned up only very rarely across donors. In the study, around 150 TCR beta chains were listed as associated with cytomegalovirus. The classifier was reported to diagnose cytomegalovirus status with high specificity and sensitivity in both the original cohort and the validation cohort. An earlier analysis of 450 to 750 of the donors showed that most TCR beta V segments appeared in productive rearrangements either about 87% or about 30% of the time, which broadly matched IMGT annotations. The sequencing pipeline was judged likely to have produced a cluster of highly shared sequence variants as a technical artifact. The presence/absence analyses assumed that sequencing depth was roughly uniform across donors, and that assumption may not be true. Compared with equally common non-associated chains, HLA-associated TCR beta chains in a later analysis were more clonally expanded and had lower generation probabilities. Linkage disequilibrium might explain the correlated functional status among segregating V segments, but an unknown experimental factor could not be ruled out. A few of the identified cytomegalovirus-associated TCR beta chains were confirmed in vitro to be specific for cytomegalovirus antigens. Compared with the approximately 670-donor mean, donors in an Asian-associated ancestry cluster had fewer N-insertions in productive TCRs, according to a later genetic analysis. CMV serostatus was the only immune exposure information available for the cohort. According to a later analysis, TCR association rates differed among HLA loci, with DRB1 alleles showing the most associated TCRs and HLA-C alleles showing the fewest. Several of the top co-occurrence clusters appeared to be linked to parvovirus B19, influenza, CMV and Epstein-Barr virus, according to a later analysis. A later analysis found that most CMV-associated TCR beta chains appeared HLA-restricted, with HLA associations seemingly driven largely by CMV exposure. Specific HLA alleles were associated with 15,000 to 20,000 TCR beta sequences at a false discovery rate of 0.05 in a later analysis. V-gene and J-gene trimming of TCR beta chains was associated with a missense DCLRE1C variant in a later genetic analysis, and the association was replicated in an independent cohort. The authors suggested that the approach could potentially be generalized to other disease states and immunological phenotypes.

Libraries came from the immunoSEQ multiplex PCR assay. For the multiplex PCR, a mixture combining 60 forward primers for TCR Vbeta segments and 13 reverse primers for TCR Jbeta segments was used. The CDR3 region of rearranged TCR beta genes was amplified from genomic DNA with a multiplex PCR assay. On the Illumina HiSeq System, the amplified TCR beta libraries were sequenced as 87-base-pair reads. In the original analysis: Across the 600 to 700 repertoires, a later analysis counted 60 million to 90 million unique TCR beta chains, around 11 million of which were shared by at least two donors. Raw reads were error-corrected and collapsed into unique sequences by a nearest-neighbor algorithm in which closely related sequences were merged to remove PCR and sequencing errors. CDR3 sequences were aligned to IMGT reference sequences to assign V, D and J gene segments. For a sequence to be retained, a match of at least six nucleotides to both a V gene segment and a J gene segment was required. Rearrangements were classified as productive when the CDR3 lacked stop codons and remained in frame with V and J, and all other rearrangements were classified as non-productive. CDR3 was defined by IMGT convention, running from the second conserved V-encoded cysteine to the conserved J-encoded phenylalanine. The earlier analysis of some 580 of the donors excluded any sequence lacking an unambiguous match to a single V gene segment. An earlier analysis of fewer than 650 of the donors classified V segments as functional when productive rearrangements were above 56.7% and as segregating when the standard deviation between donors was above 5%. A statistical classification framework was built for diagnosing cytomegalovirus status from the catalog of TCR beta chain sequences. In a later analysis, V and J genes were assigned by comparing TCR nucleotide sequences against IMGT/GENE-DB human TR gene sequences. A later analysis assigned CDR3 sequences and most-parsimonious VDJ recombination scenarios with the TCRdist pipeline. A later analysis defined each TCR beta chain by its CDR3 amino acid sequence plus V-gene family, and excluded reads lacking a unique V-gene family. To address suspected cross-contamination and a sequencing artifact, a later analysis removed 450 to 700 highly shared, low-generation-probability nucleotide sequences. For each public chain, a later analysis derived a clonal expansion index from normalized ranks of inferred template counts within each repertoire. In a later analysis, generation probabilities were computed using a VDJ recombination model fitted to out-of-frame rearrangements, and the results were checked against IGoR. Hypergeometric tests were used in a later analysis to score TCR-TCR, TCR-HLA and TCR-CMV co-occurrence, with a repertoire-size bias correction applied to the TCR pairs. False discovery rates were estimated in a later analysis by permuting HLA or CMV assignments 20 times. A later analysis grouped co-occurring TCRs with DBSCAN, adding TCRdist sequence similarity when clustering within HLA-allele-positive subsets. For co-occurrence clustering, repertoires with fewer than 30,000 or more than 120,000 public chains were excluded, along with a handful of repertoires with anomalous nucleotide sharing. Imported from immuneACCESS, the table was reduced by TCRdb to in-frame sequences with V and J called. These copies leave out some clones; in studies compared against another copy, an unresolved V gene accounts for under half, and the cause of the remainder is not known. The DNA was the basis for D and trimming; V, J and clone size are from that table. In all, the sample holds 140,000 to 150,000 clones, and 65% to 90% of those were seen once. The ten largest clonotypes hold 2.5% to 3.5% of the sample.

As concerns this clone: The antigen this receptor binds is unknown. It has no much larger one-base neighbor in the sample; base qualities were not kept.

The cohort was made up of approximately 670 healthy bone marrow donors. At the time of sampling, every cohort member was nominally healthy, though immune exposures that went unrecorded were likely present. The donor tested CMV seronegative, placing the donor among the 350 to 400 seronegative members of the cohort. A peripheral blood sample was collected from each donor, and TCR beta sequencing was performed on peripheral blood mononuclear cells. Genomic DNA was extracted from the blood cell samples with the Qiagen DNeasy Blood Extraction Kit. V is pruned by 7 bases and J by 0 bases, leaving 4 bases of the junction without a gene match. Spanning cysteine to phenylalanine, the CDR3 consists of 15 amino acids. The only DNA kept is the CDR3, 45 bases in frame from the first base. CDR1 and CDR2 were assigned from the germline V gene (reference sequence) as MNHNY and SVGAGI.

The chain couples TRBV6-6 to TRBJ1-3; 9 bases in the junction line up with TRBD1. Material: PBMCs. The clonotype originates from a woman in her twenties or thirties in good health and CMV-seronegative. The CDR3 corresponds to CASKDRGSSGNTIYF. The nucleotide sequence is TGTGCCAGCAAAGACAGGGGGTCCTCTGGAAACACCATATATTTT.